Following are 10 T cell receptor delta chains from one sample sequenced in a study of delta chain sequences of gamma delta T cells. TCRdb re-called the PCR reads using CATT. The sample yields 3,000 or so delta-chain clones, roughly two thirds seen once. The sequenced sample consisted of a tumor sample. Source of these receptors: a human donor with breast cancer.

Judged by abundance, this clone is medium-sized (0.01 to 0.1%). The TCRdb protein comes from a much larger clone and disagrees with this DNA's translation at residue 14, likely due to a read error; the protein given here is derived from the DNA. The chain recombines TRDV2 with TRDJ1, with 7 bases fitting TRDD3. The end of the DNA fits TRDJ2 better, so the J call may be wrong. The CDR3 has 15 amino acids. The V gene's germline CDR1 is GEAIGNYY and CDR2 EKD. In DNA, the CDR3 is TGTGCCTGTGACCCAGTGGGGGAGGACACCGATAAACTCTTCTTT. This encodes CACDPVGEDTDKLFF.

A word on this clone: One end of the junction varies from germline; a read error may be responsible. The rearrangement joins TRDV2 to TRDJ1, with TRDD3 as a possible D gene (5 bases). The germline V gene encodes CDR1 GEAIGNYY and CDR2 EKD. This CDR3 has 16 residues. The CDR3 reads CACDTLLALTTDLLFF. CDR3 bases: TGTGCCTGTGATACACTACTGGCGCTTACCACTGATCTACTCTTTTTT.

On this clone: At one end the junction does not follow the germline gene, possibly because of a read error. This chain connects TRDV2 to TRDJ3, with D unclear. CDR3 length: 20 residues. Germline CDR1 reads GEAIGNYY; CDR2 reads EKD. CDR3 sequence (DNA): TGTTCCTGTGACCCCGCCACTACCTCGGTGGATCCGTGGGACACACGCCAGATGTTTTTC. Its translation is CSCDPATTSVDPWDTRQMFF.

This clone is judged medium-sized. The protein in TCRdb stems from a much larger clone and differs at residue 4 from this DNA's translation, likely a read error; here the protein is translated from the DNA. The rearrangement joins TRDV2 to TRDJ1; the match to TRDD3 covers 7 bases. CDR1 and CDR2 (germline): GEAIGNYY, EKD. The V and J ends lost 6 bases and 0 bases, in that order; junction bases with no gene match: 9. The CDR3 sequence is 15 residues long. The CDR3 DNA reads as TGTGCCTGTTACCCAGTGGGGGAGGACACCGATAAACTCATCTTT. Its protein product is CACYPVGEDTDKLIF.

The rearrangement links TRDV1 to TRDJ1; 10 bases are a match to TRDD3. Germline CDR1 is TSWWSYY and CDR2 is QGS. The CDR3 loop spans 26 amino acids. The CDR3 loop reads CALGEKDEWKSPLYWGMRTHTDKLIF. The DNA of the CDR3 is TGTGCACTAGGGGAAAAAGACGAATGGAAGTCCCCTCTCTACTGGGGGATGCGGACACACACCGATAAACTCATCTTT.

Remarks on this clone: The likely explanation is a read error, given a far larger clone one base away. The sample has other DNA sequences that encode this CDR3 too. As DNA, the CDR3 is TGTGCCTGTGACACTCTGCTTGATCGATCGGAGTACACCGATAAACTCATCTTT. It is translated as CACDTLLDRSEYTDKLIF. The genes are TRDV2 and TRDJ1; no clear D. This CDR3 has 18 residues. Trimming removed 1 base from V and 0 bases from J, with 20 bases in between. The germline V gene encodes CDR1 GEAIGNYY and CDR2 EKD.

Points on this clone: The junction does not match germline at one end; this may be a read error. The genes are TRDV2 and TRDJ1, with 8 nucleotides matching TRDD3. The length of the CDR3 is 16 residues. Germline V lookup: CDR1 GEAIGNYY, CDR2 EKD. The DNA of the CDR3 is TGTGCCTTTGACACCGTGGAGATGGGGGATACCGATAAACTCATCTTT. Translation gives CAFDTVEMGDTDKLIF.

The chain combines TRDV2 with TRDJ1; weak D call: TRDD3 (6 bases). The CDR3 covers 18 residues. The V end lost 0 bases, the J end lost 0 bases, and 19 bases lay between the germline ends. The germline CDR1 and CDR2 sequences are GEAIGNYY and EKD. The chain's CDR3 is CACDTVVPGGGYTDKLIF. CDR3 nucleotide sequence: TGTGCCTGTGACACCGTGGTACCCGGGGGAGGGTACACCGATAAACTCATCTTT.

A remark on this clone: The junction shows a germline mismatch at one end, possibly a read error. The J gene is TRDJ1, the V gene TRDV2, with D perhaps TRDD3 (5 bases). The J call is uncertain, as TRDJ2 better fits the DNA end. The CDR3 is 19 residues long. Germline V CDR1 and CDR2: GEAIGNYY, EKD. The CDR3 region is CACATHGVGLRKTTDKLFF. The CDR3 DNA reads TGTGCCTGTGCCACCCACGGGGTGGGGCTACGAAAAACGACCGATAAACTCTTCTTT.

The chain combines TRDV2 with TRDJ1; the D gene is possibly TRDD3 (6 bases). This CDR3 is built from 20 residues. V lost 0 bases and J lost 10, with 35 bases in between. Germline loops: CDR1 GEAIGNYY, CDR2 EKD. In DNA, the CDR3 is TGTGCCTGTGACACCTTGTCAACGGAGGGGGACCGACCTTACATCGTTATACTCATCTTT. It translates to CACDTLSTEGDRPYIVILIF.